Presented here are 15 T cell receptor beta chains from one specimen sequenced in a study of T cells in Graves' hyperthyroidism and ophthalmopathy. What was amplified from RNA transcripts were TCR beta CDR3 regions. HTBI primers were employed in a first-round RT-PCR of the TCR CDR3. TCRdb re-analysed the multiplex PCR reads in MiXCR, keeping a single row per CDR3 protein. The data hold a few hundred thousand distinct CDR3 sequences, with about 18% observed a single time. Specimen: blood. All receptors come from a man aged 40-49 years with Graves' hyperthyroidism.

This clonotype was seen at least ten times. J is TRBJ2-1 and V is TRBV3-1; D may correspond to TRBD1 or TRBD2 (5 bases each). Per germline, CDR1 LGHDT and CDR2 YNNKEL (reference sequence). CDR3 length: 15 amino acids. V was pared by 4 bases and J by 6 bases, with 16 bases between. The CDR3 is CASSLRGTPINEQFF. CDR3 sequence (DNA): TGTGCCAGCAGCCTACGAGGGACCCCCATCAATGAGCAGTTCTTC.

The V and J genes are TRBV7-3 and TRBJ2-7, with TRBD2 matching over 13 bases. CDR3 length: 15 residues. V dropped 5 bases and J dropped 4; count of bases not matched to a gene: 5. Germline V gene sequence: CDR1 SGHTA, CDR2 FQGTGA. The CDR3 DNA follows: TGTGCCAGCAGCCGACTAGCGGGGGGTGGTTACGAGCAGTACTTC. Protein sequence: CASSRLAGGGYEQYF.

This clonotype has at least ten counts. The gene calls are TRBV11-2 and TRBJ2-4, with TRBD2 matching over 9 bases. This CDR3 is 15 amino acids long. Germline-derived CDR1 and CDR2 are SGHAT and FQNNGV. V dropped 4 bases and J dropped 1; count of bases not matched to a gene: 2. The CDR3 DNA is TGTGCCAGCAGCTCAGCGGGGGGTGCCAAAAACATTCAGTACTTC. Translated: CASSSAGGAKNIQYF.

In its sample, this clonotype was seen many times. The V and J genes are TRBV7-9 and TRBJ2-7; the D gene could be TRBD1 or TRBD2 (5 bases each). Trimming stripped 4 bases from V and 7 bases from J, with 23 bases between. CDR1 SEHNR and CDR2 FQNEAQ come from the germline V gene (reference sequence). The CDR3 contains 16 residues. CDR3 DNA: TGTGCCAGCAGCTCCACCTTGGGACCGGGGCTCTGGGAGCAGTACTTC. This codes for CASSSTLGPGLWEQYF.

In this sample, this clonotype turned up many times. The CDR3 protein is CASSLRDRDVYEQYF. The CDR3 DNA follows: TGTGCCAGCAGTCTCCGGGACAGGGATGTCTACGAGCAGTACTTC. The J gene is TRBJ2-7, the V gene TRBV12-3 or TRBV12-4; 9 positions match TRBD1. Losses at the gene ends were 5 bases for V and 3 bases for J; bases not matched to a gene: 8. This CDR3 spans 15 amino acids.

This clonotype was recorded many times. This chain links TRBV20-1 with TRBJ2-7; 9 positions match TRBD2. The J segment lost 6 bases and the V segment lost 2 bases, leaving 8 bases of the junction unmatched. Germline values: CDR1 DFQATT, CDR2 SNEGSKA (reference sequence). The CDR3 runs to 14 residues. The CDR3 sequence: CSARHPGLASEQYF. CDR3 nucleotide sequence: TGCAGTGCTAGACACCCGGGACTAGCAAGCGAGCAGTACTTC.

This clonotype was seen at least ten times. Its ends do not fully match the called genes, so a read error is possible. V is TRBV2 and J is TRBJ2-5; 10 bases align to TRBD2. The CDR3 runs 11 residues. Germline V gene data show CDR1 as SNHLY and CDR2 as FYNNEI. This CDR3 reads CASAGEGTSDF. CDR3 sequence (DNA): TGTGCCAGCGCGGGGGAGGGGACTAGCGACTTC.

In this sample, this clonotype turned up many times. The chain combines TRBV7-6 with TRBJ1-4, with TRBD1 matching 7 bases. CDR1 is SGHVS, CDR2 FNYEAQ, per germline. CDR3 length: 15 amino acids. Unmatched junction bases numbered 6, after V lost 5 bases and J lost 3 bases. In nucleotides, the CDR3 is TGTGCCAGCAGCCCGCGACAGGGCCCTAATGAAAAACTGTTTTTT. The encoded protein is CASSPRQGPNEKLFF.

This clonotype was seen ten or more times. The chain has TRBV7-8 and TRBJ2-5, with TRBD1 matching 9 bases. Germline loops: CDR1 SGHVS, CDR2 FQNEAQ. CDR3 length: 14 amino acids. V was pared by 5 bases and J by 4 bases, with 5 bases of the junction left unmatched. CDR3 region: CASSPGTGLETQYF. In nucleotides, the CDR3 is TGTGCCAGCAGCCCCGGGACAGGGTTAGAGACCCAGTACTTC.

This clonotype was detected only a few times. The chain has TRBV20-1 and TRBJ1-3, with a possible D match to TRBD1 (6 bases). CDR3 length: 14 residues. V lost 8 bases to trimming and J lost 0 bases, with 14 bases between them. Germline-derived CDR1 and CDR2 are DFQATT and SNEGSKA (reference sequence). CDR3 sequence (DNA): TGCAGTACGGTAGACAGGTTCTCTGGAAACACCATATATTTT. Protein product: CSTVDRFSGNTIYF.

This clonotype has ten or more counts. The CDR3 here is CASRAGLGMNTEAFF. The CDR3 DNA reads as TGTGCCAGCAGAGCAGGGTTGGGGATGAACACTGAAGCTTTCTTT. This rearrangement joins TRBV27 to TRBJ1-1, with D perhaps TRBD1 (5 bases). CDR3 length equals 15 residues. CDR1 is MNHEY, CDR2 SMNVEV, per germline (reference sequence). V was clipped by 6 bases and J by 0 bases, with 14 bases between them.

This clonotype was picked up many times. This rearrangement joins TRBV11-3 to TRBJ1-1, with TRBD1 matching over 9 bases. The trim removed 3 bases at V and 7 bases at J, leaving 3 bases unmatched. The CDR3 is made up of 13 amino acids. The germline gives CDR1 SGHNT, CDR2 YENEEA. The CDR3 DNA reads TGTGCCAGCAGCTTTGGACAGGGGAATGAAGCTTTCTTT. This sequence encodes CASSFGQGNEAFF.

This clonotype was found a few times. The V and J genes are TRBV6-2 or TRBV6-3 and TRBJ2-3; 9 bases align to TRBD2. The CDR3 loop spans 14 amino acids. CDR1 is MNHEY, CDR2 SVGEGT, per germline. V was clipped by 6 bases and J by 3 bases; unmatched bases: 4. CDR3 DNA sequence: TGTGCCAGCAGGGCTAGCGGGGAAACAGATACGCAGTATTTT. Protein sequence: CASRASGETDTQYF.

This clonotype was seen ten or more times. The gene calls are TRBV15 and TRBJ1-1; D remains ambiguous. V gave up 3 bases and J gave up 1 base, with 9 bases separating them. The germline CDR1 and CDR2 sequences are LNHNV and YYDKDF (reference sequence). This CDR3 has 14 amino acids. As DNA, the CDR3 is TGTGCCACCAGCAGGGACGGAGAGAACACTGAAGCTTTCTTT. Translating gives CATSRDGENTEAFF. Combining the CDR3 with reference TRBV15 and TRBJ1-1 gives the whole variable domain DAMVIQNPRYQVTQFGKPVTLSCSQTLNHNVMYWYQQKSSQAPKLLFHYYDKDFNNEADTPDNFQSRRPNTSFCFLDIRSPGLGDTAMYLCATSRDGENTEAFFGQGTRLTVV.

This clonotype was recorded at least ten times. The chain couples TRBV15 to TRBJ1-2; 7 nucleotides match TRBD1. J lost 4 bases, V lost 3 bases, and 5 bases had no gene match. The germline CDR1 and CDR2 sequences are LNHNV and YYDKDF (reference sequence). This CDR3 has 14 residues. CDR3 loop: CATSRDRLAYGYTF. In DNA form, the CDR3 reads TGTGCCACCAGCAGGGACAGGCTCGCCTATGGCTACACCTTC.